This T cell receptor (beta chain) was recovered during a study of CD8 T cells in Susac syndrome. An input of about 0.45 to 1 ug of RNA was subjected to reverse transcription using random hexamers. Multiplex immunoSEQ PCR targeted 54 Vbeta and 13 Jbeta TCR beta segments. A single record per CDR3 protein comes from TCRdb applying MiXCR to the immunoSEQ multiplex PCR reads. The top ten clones hold around 0.2% of a sample with hundreds of thousands of distinct CDR3 sequences, roughly 85% of them seen once. The multiple sclerosis controls were treatment-naive patients with relapsing-remitting disease that was stable or active. Sequenced input: CD8+ T cells from PBMCs. The receptor was derived from a human donor with multiple sclerosis.

The CDR3 spells CASSQKEGPDTDTQYF. The CDR3 nucleotides are TGCGCCAGCAGCCAAAAAGAGGGGCCAGACACAGATACGCAGTATTTT. The rearrangement uses TRBV4-3 and TRBJ2-3; D tentatively reads TRBD1 or TRBD2 (5 bases each). Per the germline V gene, CDR1 is LGHNA and CDR2 is YSLEER. The V gene lost 2 bases and the J gene lost 2 bases, with 14 bases spanning the gap. The CDR3 is 16 residues long.